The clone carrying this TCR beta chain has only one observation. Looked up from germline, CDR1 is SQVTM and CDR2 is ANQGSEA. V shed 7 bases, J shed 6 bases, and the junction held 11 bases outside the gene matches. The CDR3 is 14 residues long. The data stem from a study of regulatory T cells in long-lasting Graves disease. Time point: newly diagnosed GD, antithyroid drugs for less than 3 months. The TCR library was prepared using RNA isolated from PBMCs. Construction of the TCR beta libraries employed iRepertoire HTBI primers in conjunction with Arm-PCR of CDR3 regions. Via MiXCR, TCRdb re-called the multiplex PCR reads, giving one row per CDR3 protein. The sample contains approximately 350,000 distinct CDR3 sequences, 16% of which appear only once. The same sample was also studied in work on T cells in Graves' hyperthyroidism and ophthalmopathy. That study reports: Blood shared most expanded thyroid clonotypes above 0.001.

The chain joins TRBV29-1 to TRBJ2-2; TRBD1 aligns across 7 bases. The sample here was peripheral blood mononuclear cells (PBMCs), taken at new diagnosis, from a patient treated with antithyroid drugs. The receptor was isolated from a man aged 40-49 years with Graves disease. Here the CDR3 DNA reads TGCAGCGCCAGGACAGGCAGGGTTGCCGGGGAGCTGTTTTTT. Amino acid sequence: CSARTGRVAGELFF.